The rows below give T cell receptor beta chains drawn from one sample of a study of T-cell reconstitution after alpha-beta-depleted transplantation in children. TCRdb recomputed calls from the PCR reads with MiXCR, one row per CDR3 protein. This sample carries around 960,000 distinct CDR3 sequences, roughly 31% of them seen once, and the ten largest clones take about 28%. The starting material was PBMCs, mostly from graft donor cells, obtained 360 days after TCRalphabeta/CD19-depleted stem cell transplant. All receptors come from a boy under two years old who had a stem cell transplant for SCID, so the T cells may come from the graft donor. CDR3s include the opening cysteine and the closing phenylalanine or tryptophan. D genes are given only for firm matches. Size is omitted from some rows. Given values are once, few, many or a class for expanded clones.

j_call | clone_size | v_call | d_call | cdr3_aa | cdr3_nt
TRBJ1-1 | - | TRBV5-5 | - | CASSFSRPEAFF | TGTGCCAGCAGCTTTTCAAGGCCTGAAGCTTTCTTT
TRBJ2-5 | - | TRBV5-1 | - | CASSPLGAEETQYF | TGCGCCAGCAGCCCATTGGGGGCCGAAGAGACCCAGTACTTC
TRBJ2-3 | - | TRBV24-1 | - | CATAEAEARGTDTQYF | TGTGCCACCGCCGAGGCGGAAGCTAGGGGCACAGATACGCAGTATTTT
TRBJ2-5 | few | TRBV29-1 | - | CSVEPRMTPLGTQYF | TGCAGCGTTGAACCCCGGATGACACCCCTGGGGACCCAGTACTTC
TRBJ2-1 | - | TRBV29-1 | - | CSAGLLGSYNEQFF | TGCAGCGCGGGACTTTTGGGCTCCTACAATGAGCAGTTCTTC
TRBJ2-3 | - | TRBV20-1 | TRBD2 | CSASRRPRPSGGRSTDTQYF | TGCAGTGCTTCCAGACGACCACGGCCAAGCGGGGGGCGGAGCACAGATACGCAGTATTTT
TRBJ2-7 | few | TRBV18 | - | CASSLSQGKGYEQYF | TGTGCCAGCTCACTGTCCCAGGGAAAGGGCTACGAGCAGTACTTC
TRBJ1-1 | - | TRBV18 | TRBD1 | CASSPRQGAAFF | TGTGCCAGCTCACCCAGACAGGGGGCAGCTTTCTTT
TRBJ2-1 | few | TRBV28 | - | CASSSDWDEQFF | TGTGCCAGCAGTTCGGACTGGGACGAGCAGTTCTTC
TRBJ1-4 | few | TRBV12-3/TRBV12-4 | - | CASRVFRFDNEKLFF | TGTGCCAGCAGAGTATTTCGGTTTGATAATGAAAAACTGTTTTTT
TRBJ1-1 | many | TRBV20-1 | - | CSASKNGNTEAFF | TGCAGTGCTAGCAAGAACGGGAACACTGAAGCTTTCTTT
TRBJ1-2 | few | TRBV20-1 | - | CSAREGPRGAHGYTF | TGCAGTGCTAGAGAAGGCCCGAGGGGGGCGCATGGCTACACCTTC
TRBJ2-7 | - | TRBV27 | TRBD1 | CASKKTGSYEQYF | TGTGCCAGCAAGAAGACAGGGAGCTACGAGCAGTACTTC
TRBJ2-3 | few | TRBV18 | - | CASSPRPTVVGADTQYF | TGTGCCAGCTCACCCAGGCCGACAGTCGTTGGGGCAGATACGCAGTATTTT
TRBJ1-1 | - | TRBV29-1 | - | CSGWGTEAFF | TGCAGCGGGTGGGGCACTGAAGCTTTCTTT
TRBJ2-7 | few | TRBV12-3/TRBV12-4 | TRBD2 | CASSPRLAGGDEQYF | TGTGCCAGCAGTCCTCGACTAGCGGGGGGGGACGAGCAGTACTTC
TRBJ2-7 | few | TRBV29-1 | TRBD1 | CSVAPGQGYEQYF | TGCAGCGTTGCCCCTGGACAGGGCTACGAGCAGTACTTC
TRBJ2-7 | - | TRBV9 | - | CASSVAGSPPYEQYF | TGTGCCAGCAGCGTAGCGGGGAGTCCCCCCTACGAGCAGTACTTC
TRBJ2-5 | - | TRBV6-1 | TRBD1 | CASSVGTGETQYF | TGTGCCAGCAGTGTAGGGACAGGGGAGACCCAGTACTTC
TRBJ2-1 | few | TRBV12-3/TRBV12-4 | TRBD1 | CASSPSQGAGNEQFF | TGTGCCAGCAGTCCTTCGCAGGGGGCGGGAAATGAGCAGTTCTTC
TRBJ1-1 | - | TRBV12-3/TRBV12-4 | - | CASRGSEAFF | TGTGCCAGCAGGGGTTCTGAAGCTTTCTTT
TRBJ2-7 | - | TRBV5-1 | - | CASSLEDLASYEQYF | TGCGCCAGCAGCTTGGAGGACTTGGCGTCCTACGAGCAGTACTTC
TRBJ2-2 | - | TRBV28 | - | CASSSRGGGTGELFF | TGTGCCAGCAGTTCCAGGGGTGGAGGCACCGGGGAGCTGTTTTTT
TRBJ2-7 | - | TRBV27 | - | CASSPILGHYEQYF | TGTGCCAGCAGTCCTATCTTGGGGCACTACGAGCAGTACTTC
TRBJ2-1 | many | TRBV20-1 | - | CSARDWGRSSYNEQFF | TGCAGTGCTAGAGATTGGGGGAGGAGCTCCTACAATGAGCAGTTCTTC
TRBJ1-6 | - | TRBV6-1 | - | CASSRELWYGSPLHF | TGTGCCAGCAGTCGCGAACTGTGGTACGGTTCACCCCTCCACTTT
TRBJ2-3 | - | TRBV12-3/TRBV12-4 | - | CASSFGVPTDTQYF | TGTGCCAGCAGTTTCGGGGTCCCCACAGATACGCAGTATTTT
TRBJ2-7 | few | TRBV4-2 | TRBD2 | CASSQVERGDPYEQYF | TGTGCCAGCAGCCAAGTCGAGCGGGGGGATCCCTACGAGCAGTACTTC
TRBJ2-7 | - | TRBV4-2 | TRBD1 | CASSQGTGALYEQYF | TGTGCCAGCAGCCAGGGGACAGGGGCTCTGTACGAGCAGTACTTC
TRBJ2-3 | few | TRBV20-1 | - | CSARDMGTAREAQYF | TGCAGTGCTAGAGATATGGGGACCGCCCGGGAAGCGCAGTATTTT
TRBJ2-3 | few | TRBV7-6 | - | CASSLAVQNTDTQYF | TGTGCCAGCAGCTTAGCGGTCCAGAACACAGATACGCAGTATTTT
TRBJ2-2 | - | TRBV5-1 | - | CASSHQGLGTGELFF | TGCGCCAGCTCCCACCAGGGGCTGGGAACCGGGGAGCTGTTTTTT
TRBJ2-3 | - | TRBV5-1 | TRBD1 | CASSRLPGTGPTDTQYF | TGCGCCAGCAGCCGCCTGCCTGGGACAGGACCCACAGATACGCAGTATTTT
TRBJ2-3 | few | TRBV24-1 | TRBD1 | CATSDPGQGVDTQYF | TGTGCCACCAGTGATCCGGGACAGGGGGTAGATACGCAGTATTTT
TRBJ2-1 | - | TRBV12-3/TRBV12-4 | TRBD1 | CASSLSGHVGQGVYNEQFF | TGTGCCAGCAGTTTATCGGGTCATGTCGGACAGGGAGTTTACAATGAGCAGTTCTTC
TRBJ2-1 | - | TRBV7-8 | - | CASSIPGQTIALNEQFF | TGTGCCAGCAGCATCCCTGGACAGACAATAGCCCTCAATGAGCAGTTCTTC
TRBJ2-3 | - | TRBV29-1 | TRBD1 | CSVSRGRGDTQYF | TGCAGCGTGAGCAGGGGGCGAGGAGATACGCAGTATTTT
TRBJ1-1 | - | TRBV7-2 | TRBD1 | CASSARDRGNTEAFF | TGTGCCAGCAGCGCGCGGGACAGGGGCAACACTGAAGCTTTCTTT
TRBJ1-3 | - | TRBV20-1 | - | CSATATHSGNTIYF | TGCAGTGCTACCGCGACACACTCTGGAAACACCATATATTTT
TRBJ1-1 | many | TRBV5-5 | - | CASSFLMNTEAFF | TGTGCCAGCAGCTTTTTGATGAACACTGAAGCTTTCTTT
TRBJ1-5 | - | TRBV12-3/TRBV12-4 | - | CASSREMNQPQHF | TGTGCCAGCAGCCGGGAAATGAATCAGCCCCAGCATTTT
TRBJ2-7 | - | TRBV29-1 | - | CSVKADSLAYEQYF | TGCAGCGTTAAGGCCGACAGCTTGGCCTACGAGCAGTACTTC
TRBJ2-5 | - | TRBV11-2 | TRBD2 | CASSLGGLAGASNQETQYF | TGTGCCAGCAGCTTAGGTGGACTAGCGGGGGCCTCGAATCAAGAGACCCAGTACTTC
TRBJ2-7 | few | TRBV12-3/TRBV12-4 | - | CASSPVGWNNYEQYF | TGTGCCAGCTCCCCGGTGGGGTGGAACAACTACGAGCAGTACTTC
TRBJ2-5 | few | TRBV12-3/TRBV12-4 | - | CASSLYFDQYF | TGTGCCAGCAGTTTATATTTTGACCAGTACTTC
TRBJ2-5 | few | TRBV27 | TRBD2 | CASSYSGGRETQYF | TGTGCCAGCAGTTATAGCGGGGGGCGGGAGACCCAGTACTTC
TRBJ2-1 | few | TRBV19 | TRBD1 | CASSISTGRTGGLRSYNEQFF | TGTGCCAGTAGTATATCTACCGGAAGAACAGGGGGCCTGCGTTCATACAATGAGCAGTTCTTC
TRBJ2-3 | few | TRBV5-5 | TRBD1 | CASSLYRGQTDTQYF | TGTGCCAGCAGCTTGTACAGGGGGCAAACAGATACGCAGTATTTT
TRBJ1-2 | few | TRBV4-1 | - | CASRNRVDLLDGYTF | TGCGCCAGCAGAAACCGAGTGGACCTCCTCGATGGCTACACCTTC
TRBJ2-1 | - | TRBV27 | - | CASSVDGTSSYNEQFF | TGTGCCAGCAGTGTGGACGGGACCAGCTCCTACAATGAGCAGTTCTTC
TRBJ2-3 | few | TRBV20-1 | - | CNPPGPGVDTQYF | TGCAATCCACCGGGACCCGGGGTCGATACGCAGTATTTT
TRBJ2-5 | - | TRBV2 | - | CASSDRSTQETQYF | TGTGCCAGCAGTGATCGGTCCACCCAAGAGACCCAGTACTTC
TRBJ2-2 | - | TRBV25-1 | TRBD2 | CASSGSGGWAGELFF | TGTGCCAGCAGCGGTTCCGGGGGGTGGGCCGGGGAGCTGTTTTTT
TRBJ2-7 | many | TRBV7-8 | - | CASSPSTAYFSYEQYF | TGTGCCAGCAGCCCATCGACAGCCTACTTCTCCTACGAGCAGTACTTC
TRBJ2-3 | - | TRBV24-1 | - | CATSDPGDGTDTQYF | TGTGCCACCAGTGATCCCGGGGATGGCACAGATACGCAGTATTTT
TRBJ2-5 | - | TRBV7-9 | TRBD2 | CASSLGKSGTFQETQYF | TGTGCCAGCAGCTTAGGCAAAAGCGGGACGTTCCAAGAGACCCAGTACTTC
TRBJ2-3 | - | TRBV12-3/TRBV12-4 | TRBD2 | CASSEGKRGFPTDTQYF | TGTGCCAGCAGTGAGGGAAAGCGGGGCTTTCCCACAGATACGCAGTATTTT
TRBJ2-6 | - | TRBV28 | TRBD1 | CASSPSNPGTGGTGANVLTF | TGTGCCAGCAGTCCTTCAAATCCCGGGACAGGGGGGACTGGGGCCAACGTCCTGACTTTC
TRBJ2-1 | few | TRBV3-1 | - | CASNPHGHDNEQFF | TGTGCCAGCAACCCCCACGGGCATGACAATGAGCAGTTCTTC